A selection of T cell receptor beta chains follows, all from one sample in a study of T cell responses to AZD1222 COVID-19 vaccine. Profiling relied on immunoSEQ multiplex PCR, and the TCRdb table lists in-frame clones only, not all of them. The repertoire holds roughly 120,000 clones, with around 88% as singletons. The sequences come from peripheral blood, collected on day 0 of AZD1222 vaccination. The receptors come from an adult in good health. Each CDR3 is given with its conserved first and last residue. A D gene is named only where the DNA matches it firmly. Clone size is shown for a subset of rows, as once, few, many or a class of expanded clone.

size	D	V	J	DNA	CDR3
-	-	TRBV11-2	TRBJ1-2	TGTGCCAGCAGCTTAAAAATTTCTGGGGACTATGGCTACACCTTC	CASSLKISGDYGYTF
-	TRBD1	TRBV5-1	TRBJ1-4	TGCGCCAGCAGCCCCCACACGGGGACAGTGGGTGAAAAACTGTTTTTT	CASSPHTGTVGEKLFF
-	-	TRBV3-1/TRBV3-2	TRBJ1-1	TGTGCCAGCAGCCAATCCGATCGGGGGACTGAAGCTTTCTTT	CASSQSDRGTEAFF
-	-	TRBV2	TRBJ1-2	TGTGCCAGCAGTGTGAAGGGAAACTATGGCTACACCTTC	CASSVKGNYGYTF
once	TRBD1	TRBV19	TRBJ2-5	TGTGCCAGTAGTAGGGGACAGGAGAGCGGAGAGACCCAGTACTTC	CASSRGQESGETQYF
-	TRBD1	TRBV28	TRBJ2-1	TGTGCCAGCAGTTTAGGGGACAGGGTTGAGCAGTTCTTC	CASSLGDRVEQFF
-	-	TRBV10-3	TRBJ1-5	TGTGCCATCAGTGAAAATTCGGGGGGCAATCAGCCCCAGCATTTT	CAISENSGGNQPQHF
-	-	TRBV18	TRBJ1-6	TGTGCCAGCTCACCATTTAATCAGGGAGGTTCACCCCTCCACTTT	CASSPFNQGGSPLHF
-	-	TRBV4-3	TRBJ1-1	TGCGCCAGCAGCCAAGAACCTGGTAGGAACACTGAAGCTTTCTTT	CASSQEPGRNTEAFF
-	TRBD1	TRBV7-9	TRBJ2-3	TGTGCCAGCAGCCGCAGGGACAGGGGGTCTGATACGCAGTATTTT	CASSRRDRGSDTQYF
-	-	TRBV28	TRBJ1-1	TGTGCCAGCACTAATTCAAACACTGAAGCTTTCTTT	CASTNSNTEAFF
few	-	TRBV9	TRBJ2-7	TGTGCCAGCAGCGTAGGGCCAGGGCCCCTCTCCTACGAGCAGTACTTC	CASSVGPGPLSYEQYF
-	TRBD1	TRBV7-9	TRBJ1-4	TGTGCCAGCAGCTTCAGACAGGGGGCGGATGAAAAACTGTTTTTT	CASSFRQGADEKLFF
-	TRBD2	TRBV7-9	TRBJ2-1	TGTGCCAGCAGCCCCCGGACTAGCGGGGGGGTTATGTATGAGCAGTTCTTC	CASSPRTSGGVMYEQFF
-	-	TRBV9	TRBJ2-6	TGTGCCAGCAGCGCCGGGGCGCACTCTGGGGCCAACGTCCTGACTTTC	CASSAGAHSGANVLTF
-	-	TRBV11-2	TRBJ2-1	TGTGCCAGCAGCTTAGGACCCGAGGCTGAGCAGTTCTTC	CASSLGPEAEQFF
-	TRBD2	TRBV6-5	TRBJ2-5	TGTGCCAGCAGCCGTTCGGGACTAGCGGAAGAGACCCAGTACTTC	CASSRSGLAEETQYF
-	-	TRBV9	TRBJ2-2	TGTGCCAGCAGCGGTACTTCAGGAAACACCGGGGAGCTGTTTTTT	CASSGTSGNTGELFF
few	TRBD1	TRBV28	TRBJ1-5	TGTGCCAGCAGTTCCGGGACAGCTCAGCCCCAGCATTTT	CASSSGTAQPQHF
-	TRBD1	TRBV6-2/TRBV6-3	TRBJ1-1	TGTGCCAGCAGTTCTAGGGGGCGGGCTGAAGCTTTCTTT	CASSSRGRAEAFF
-	-	TRBV6-6	TRBJ2-5	TGTGCCAGCATGGGGGGCCAAGAGACCCAGTACTTC	CASMGGQETQYF
-	-	TRBV5-1	TRBJ1-5	TGCGCCAGCAGCGAGGGGCAGTCGAATCAGCCCCAGCATTTT	CASSEGQSNQPQHF
-	-	TRBV7-3	TRBJ1-2	TGTGCCAGCAGCGTGGGTGAGGGTTATGGCTACACCTTC	CASSVGEGYGYTF
-	-	TRBV19	TRBJ1-1	TGTGCCAGTACCTCGGCTGTCACTGAAGCTTTCTTT	CASTSAVTEAFF
-	TRBD1	TRBV18	TRBJ2-2	TGTGCCAGCTCACCGGGACAGTCGGAAACCGGGGAGCTGTTTTTT	CASSPGQSETGELFF
-	-	TRBV12-3/TRBV12-4	TRBJ2-2	TGTGCCAGCAGTTTTTCAGGGTTCGGGGAGCTGTTTTTT	CASSFSGFGELFF
-	-	TRBV28	TRBJ1-4	TGTGCCAGCAGTTTAAGGCCGATTAATGAAAAACTGTTTTTT	CASSLRPINEKLFF
-	TRBD1	TRBV5-6	TRBJ1-1	TGTGCCAGCAGCTGGGGGACAGGGGGGATCAACACTGAAGCTTTCTTT	CASSWGTGGINTEAFF
-	TRBD1	TRBV5-6	TRBJ1-2	TGTGCCAGCAGCTTGGTACAGGGGGCGGGAGGCTACACCTTC	CASSLVQGAGGYTF